The entry that follows covers one T cell receptor beta chain sequence. This specimen comes from a study of blood T cell repertoires in COVID-19. Study overall: The United States, Italy and Spain were the sources of the acute and convalescent COVID-19 samples.

The germline V gene encodes CDR1 LNHDA and CDR2 SQIVND (reference sequence). There are 16 residues in the CDR3. The junction had 10 bases not matched to a gene; V was cut back by 5 bases and J by 4 bases. The method was immunoSEQ multiplex PCR; TCRdb's version includes in-frame clones alone and lacks a portion of them. The data hold more than 85,000 clones, with about three quarters observed a single time. The genes are TRBV19 and TRBJ1-1, with TRBD1 matching over 10 bases. This receptor was obtained from a woman aged 80 or over with active or convalescent COVID-19. The sequenced sample was peripheral blood. CDR3 region: CASSSGTGEWGTEAFF. Written as DNA, the CDR3 is TGTGCCAGTAGTTCCGGGACAGGGGAATGGGGCACTGAAGCTTTCTTT.